This T cell receptor (beta chain) is from a study of OX40 agonist ivuxolimab in advanced cancers. Data came from immunoSEQ multiplex PCR; TCRdb stores just in-frame clones and leaves some out. The sample contains some 74,000 clones, around 82% of which appear only once. The CDR3 is 14 residues long. Germline V gene sequence: CDR1 LNHDA, CDR2 SQIVND (reference sequence). Trimming cost V 2 bases and J 10 bases; bases outside gene matches: 6. This TCR was recovered from an adult with an advanced solid tumor such as melanoma, head and neck, liver or kidney cancer. J is TRBJ2-1 and V is TRBV19; 9 bases line up with TRBD2. The starting material was CD4+ or CD8+ T cells sorted from blood, obtained in a trial of the OX40 agonist ivuxolimab. CDR3 nucleotide sequence: TGTGCCAGTAGTATATCTTCCCTAGCGGGAGAGCAGTTCTTC. Protein product: CASSISSLAGEQFF.